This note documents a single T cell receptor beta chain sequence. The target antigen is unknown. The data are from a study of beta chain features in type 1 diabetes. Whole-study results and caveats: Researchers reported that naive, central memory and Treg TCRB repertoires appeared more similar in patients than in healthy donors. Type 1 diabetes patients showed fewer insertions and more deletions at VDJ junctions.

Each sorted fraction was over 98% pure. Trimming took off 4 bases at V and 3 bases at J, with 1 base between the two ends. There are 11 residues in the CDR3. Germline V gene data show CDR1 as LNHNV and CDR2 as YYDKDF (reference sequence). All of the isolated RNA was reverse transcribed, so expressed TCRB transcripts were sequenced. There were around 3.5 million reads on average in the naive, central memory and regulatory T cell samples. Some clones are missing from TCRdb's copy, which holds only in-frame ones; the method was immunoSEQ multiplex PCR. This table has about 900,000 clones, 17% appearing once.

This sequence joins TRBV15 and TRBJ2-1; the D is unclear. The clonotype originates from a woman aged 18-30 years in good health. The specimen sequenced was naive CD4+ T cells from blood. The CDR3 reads CATSNYNEQFF. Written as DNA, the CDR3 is TGTGCCACCAGCAACTACAATGAGCAGTTCTTC.